A single sample is the source of the 30 T cell receptor beta chains below, sequenced in a study of blood T cell repertoires in COVID-19. Using immunoSEQ multiplex PCR, the repertoire was profiled, and TCRdb retains in-frame clones only, with some absent. This sample has fewer than 650,000 clones, with 85% to 90% found just once. Sequencing was carried out using peripheral blood. The receptor source for this set is a woman between 50 and 59 years old with COVID-19, enrolled during active disease.

The CDR3: CAGRGSYNSPLHF. The CDR3 DNA reads as TGTGCCGGAAGGGGCTCCTATAATTCACCCCTCCACTTT. The chain recombines TRBV30 with TRBJ1-6; the D gene is possibly TRBD1 (5 bases). Germline V gene sequence: CDR1 GTSNPN, CDR2 SVGIG (reference sequence). This CDR3 comprises 13 residues. With 8 bases removed from V and 0 bases from J, the gap between germline ends came to 8 bases.

With regard to this clone: Other DNA variants within this sample encode the same CDR3. The chain couples TRBV5-1 to TRBJ1-1; D perhaps matches TRBD1 (6 bases). The length of the CDR3 is 14 residues. Germline V gives CDR1 SGHRS, CDR2 YFSETQ. Trimming stripped 1 base from V and 3 bases from J, with 10 bases between. CDR3 amino acids: CASSLTGRDTEAFF. The CDR3 nucleotides read TGCGCCAGCAGCTTGACAGGGAGAGACACTGAAGCTTTCTTT.

The chain recombines TRBV28 with TRBJ1-6, with TRBD1 matching 10 bases. The germline V gene encodes CDR1 MDHEN and CDR2 SYDVKM. The CDR3 sequence is 15 residues long. Unmatched junction bases numbered 9, after V lost 7 bases and J lost 9 bases. The CDR3 here is CASITARDRGSPLHF. The CDR3 DNA reads as TGTGCCAGCATTACCGCCCGGGACAGGGGTTCACCCCTCCACTTT.

This chain connects TRBV2 to TRBJ2-3, with 9 bases fitting TRBD2. Germline CDR1 and CDR2: SNHLY and FYNNEI. Losses at the gene ends were 2 bases for V and 2 bases for J; bases not matched to a gene: 2. The CDR3 runs 15 residues. CDR3 sequence (DNA): TGTGCCAGCAGTGAACAGCGGGGGGCCACAGATACGCAGTATTTT. Its translation: CASSEQRGATDTQYF.

The genes are TRBV5-1 and TRBJ1-1; D call uncertain. The CDR3 loop spans 14 amino acids. V was pared by 1 base and J by 4 bases, with 11 bases between. CDR1 is SGHRS, CDR2 YFSETQ, per germline. The CDR3 DNA follows: TGCGCCAGCAGCTTGCGGTCAGGCCGCACTGAAGCTTTCTTT. Protein sequence: CASSLRSGRTEAFF. Supplemented by reference TRBV5-1 and TRBJ1-1, the full variable domain reads KAGVTQTPRYLIKTRGQQVTLSCSPISGHRSVSWYQQTPGQGLQFLFEYFSETQRNKGNFPGRFSGRQFSNSRSEMNVSTLELGDSALYLCASSLRSGRTEAFFGQGTRLTVV.

The V and J genes are TRBV5-1 and TRBJ2-1, with 10 nucleotides matching TRBD2. The germline CDR1 and CDR2 sequences are SGHRS and YFSETQ. Trimming cost V 4 bases and J 0 bases; bases outside gene matches: 4. This CDR3 region has 16 residues. The CDR3 DNA reads as TGCGCCAGCAGCCTTAGCGGGGGGCTCTCCTACAATGAGCAGTTCTTC. Residues: CASSLSGGLSYNEQFF.

The chain links TRBV19 to TRBJ2-7, with 7 bases matching TRBD2. CDR1 is LNHDA and CDR2 is SQIVND in the germline V gene (reference sequence). The CDR3 is 15 residues long. The V gene end was trimmed by 1 base and the J gene end by 2 bases; junction bases not matched to a gene: 5. CDR3 bases: TGTGCCAGTAGTATAGGGGGGGGATCGGCCTACGAGCAGTACTTC. It specifies CASSIGGGSAYEQYF.

This clone has just one count. The chain has TRBV18 and TRBJ1-5; 7 bases agree with TRBD1. V dropped 3 bases and J dropped 2; count of bases not matched to a gene: 7. The length of the CDR3 is 16 residues. Germline CDR1 is KGHSH and CDR2 is LQKENI. CDR3 residues: CASSPSTGAGNQPQHF. Here the CDR3 DNA reads TGTGCCAGCTCACCGTCAACAGGGGCCGGCAATCAGCCCCAGCATTTT.

This clone was recorded a few times. This chain links TRBV7-9 with TRBJ1-1, with 9 positions matching TRBD1. CDR3 size: 13 residues. CDR1 SEHNR and CDR2 FQNEAQ come from the germline V gene (reference sequence). The trim removed 9 bases at V and 6 bases at J, leaving 8 bases unmatched. The CDR3 loop is CASGWGQGSEAFF. The CDR3 DNA is TGTGCCAGTGGATGGGGACAGGGATCTGAAGCTTTCTTT.

Concerning this clone itself: Other DNA sequences from this sample encode an identical CDR3 as well. This chain joins TRBV5-4 and TRBJ2-7, with D perhaps TRBD1 (5 bases). V dropped 0 bases and J dropped 4 bases, with 8 bases sitting between them. Germline V gene data show CDR1 as SGHNT and CDR2 as YYREEE (reference sequence). The CDR3 is 13 amino acids. In DNA, the CDR3 is TGTGCCAGCAGCTTGGAAACAGGTTACGAGCAGTACTTC. This gives the protein CASSLETGYEQYF.

This chain uses TRBV19 with TRBJ1-4, with D perhaps matching TRBD1 (5 bases). Trimming pared 8 bases from V and 8 bases from J, leaving 18 bases between. The CDR3 is 14 residues long. From germline, CDR1 is LNHDA and CDR2 SQIVND (reference sequence). In nucleotides, the CDR3 is TGTGCCAGTTCCGGGACTGCGGTAGGCGAAAAACTGTTTTTT. Its translation is CASSGTAVGEKLFF.

The rearrangement uses TRBV11-2 and TRBJ2-5, with D tentatively TRBD1 (5 bases). CDR3 size: 13 residues. V was cut by 3 bases and J by 5 bases, with 10 bases left in between. CDR1 SGHAT and CDR2 FQNNGV come from the germline V gene. The CDR3 loop is CASSFASGETQYF. Here the CDR3 DNA reads TGTGCCAGCAGCTTCGCCTCAGGGGAGACCCAGTACTTC.

This clone was seen only once. The chain carries TRBV6-2 or TRBV6-3 and TRBJ1-3, with 8 bases identical to TRBD1. V trimming: 2 bases; J trimming: 2 bases; junction bases outside the gene matches: 11. This CDR3 contains 18 residues. CDR1 is MNHEY, CDR2 SVGEGT, per germline. CDR3: CASSYGQGANSPGNTIYF. As DNA, the CDR3 is TGTGCCAGCAGTTACGGGCAGGGGGCAAATTCACCTGGAAACACCATATATTTT.

The chain joins TRBV5-1 to TRBJ2-1; D ambiguous. The CDR3 covers 14 residues. Germline values: CDR1 SGHRS, CDR2 YFSETQ. V dropped 1 base and J dropped 5 bases, with 10 bases sitting between them. The CDR3 DNA sequence: TGCGCCAGCAGCTTGCTTCCAGAAAACAATGAGCAGTTCTTC. This encodes CASSLLPENNEQFF.

The genes are TRBV18 and TRBJ2-3; 8 bases fit TRBD2. Germline values: CDR1 KGHSH, CDR2 LQKENI. V was pared by 3 bases and J by 0 bases, with 2 bases of the junction left unmatched. The CDR3 runs to 15 residues. The CDR3 DNA follows: TGTGCCAGCTCACCCGGGGGGGTAAGCACAGATACGCAGTATTTT. This encodes CASSPGGVSTDTQYF. Full variable domain (rest looked up from reference TRBV18 and TRBJ2-3): NAGVMQNPRHLVRRRGQEARLRCSPMKGHSHVYWYRQLPEEGLKFMVYLQKENIIDESGMPKERFSAEFPKEGPSILRIQQVVRGDSAAYFCASSPGGVSTDTQYFGPGTRLTVL.

This clone has only a few counts. The chain employs TRBV28 and TRBJ1-5; the D gene is possibly TRBD1 (5 bases). V was cut by 8 bases and J by 1 base, with 18 bases left in between. The CDR3 extends over 16 amino acids. Germline lookup yields CDR1 MDHEN and CDR2 SYDVKM. The CDR3: CASVKLGPASNQPQHF. CDR3 DNA sequence: TGTGCCAGCGTCAAACTGGGGCCCGCCAGCAATCAGCCCCAGCATTTT. Based on the CDR3 plus reference TRBV28 and TRBJ1-5, the full variable domain is DVKVTQSSRYLVKRTGEKVFLECVQDMDHENMFWYRQDPGLGLRLIYFSYDVKMKEKGDIPEGYSVSREKKERFSLILESASTNQTSMYLCASVKLGPASNQPQHFGDGTRLSIL.

This sequence joins TRBV6-2 or TRBV6-3 and TRBJ1-4; weak D call: TRBD1 (6 bases). CDR1 MNHEY and CDR2 SVGEGT come from the germline V gene. Trimming pared 1 base from V and 6 bases from J, leaving 18 bases between. The CDR3 runs to 17 residues. The CDR3 is CASSYWNTGQVDEKLFF. CDR3 bases: TGTGCCAGCAGTTACTGGAATACAGGGCAGGTTGATGAAAAACTGTTTTTT.

The chain couples TRBV6-5 to TRBJ2-4; tentatively, D is TRBD2 (6 bases). The CDR3 covers 15 residues. CDR1 MNHEY and CDR2 SVGAGI come from the germline V gene. Trimming took 6 bases from V and 7 from J, leaving 19 bases between them. The CDR3 loop reads CASRPLGRGGNIQYF. DNA of the CDR3: TGTGCCAGCAGACCCCTGGGGCGGGGTGGCAACATTCAGTACTTC.

The chain employs TRBV6-6 and TRBJ1-2, with 8 nucleotides matching TRBD1. CDR3 size: 16 residues. Germline CDR1 is MNHNY and CDR2 is SVGAGI (reference sequence). Germline trimming cut 4 bases from V and 3 bases from J; bases unmatched to any gene: 10. The CDR3 protein is CASSLLGQEYDYGYTF. The DNA of the CDR3 is TGTGCCAGCAGTTTACTGGGACAGGAGTACGACTATGGCTACACCTTC.

This clone appeared a single time. The chain carries TRBV11-2 and TRBJ2-1, with TRBD2 identical over 8 bases. Germline trimming cut 1 base from V and 8 bases from J; bases unmatched to any gene: 10. The germline CDR1 and CDR2 sequences are SGHAT and FQNNGV. This CDR3 region has 16 residues. The CDR3 protein is CASSLVRGGRWDEQFF. For the CDR3, the DNA is TGTGCCAGCAGCTTAGTACGGGGGGGCAGGTGGGATGAGCAGTTCTTC. The entire variable domain, with the rest obtained from reference TRBV11-2 and TRBJ2-1, is as follows: EAGVAQSPRYKIIEKRQSVAFWCNPISGHATLYWYQQILGQGPKLLIQFQNNGVVDDSQLPKDRFSAERLKGVDSTLKIQPAKLEDSAVYLCASSLVRGGRWDEQFFGPGTRLTVL.

This chain joins TRBV2 and TRBJ2-1; D unresolved. Trimming removed 4 bases at V and 6 bases at J, with 7 bases between. The CDR3 length is 12 residues. In germline, CDR1 is SNHLY, CDR2 FYNNEI. The CDR3 sequence is CASSGLPNEQFF. CDR3 in DNA: TGTGCCAGCAGTGGACTTCCCAATGAGCAGTTCTTC.

This chain connects TRBV28 to TRBJ1-3, with 7 bases that match TRBD1. V trimming: 6 bases; J trimming: 3 bases; junction bases outside the gene matches: 5. This CDR3 has 14 amino acids. Germline values: CDR1 MDHEN, CDR2 SYDVKM. The CDR3 DNA reads TGTGCCAGCAGGCCCGGGACAGTTGGAAACACCATATATTTT. Protein sequence: CASRPGTVGNTIYF.

The chain recombines TRBV19 with TRBJ1-1; 7 positions match TRBD1. The CDR3 runs to 12 residues. Per the germline V gene, CDR1 is LNHDA and CDR2 is SQIVND (reference sequence). V lost 4 bases to trimming and J lost 7 bases; unmatched junction nucleotides: 3. The CDR3: CASSSRQGEAFF. In DNA, the CDR3 is TGTGCCAGTAGTAGCCGACAGGGTGAAGCTTTCTTT.

The chain joins TRBV28 to TRBJ1-4; 9 bases are a match to TRBD1. Looked up from germline, CDR1 is MDHEN and CDR2 is SYDVKM. Losses at the gene ends were 6 bases for V and 8 bases for J; bases not matched to a gene: 7. The CDR3 extends over 14 amino acids. The CDR3 coding sequence is TGTGCCAGCAGGTGGGACAGGGCCCGGGAAAAACTGTTTTTT. Protein product: CASRWDRAREKLFF.

V gene TRBV19 combines with J gene TRBJ1-2; 9 nucleotides line up with TRBD1. V shed 7 bases and J 8 bases; nucleotides not matched to a gene: 5. Germline V gene sequence: CDR1 LNHDA, CDR2 SQIVND (reference sequence). This CDR3 comprises 12 residues. CDR3 nucleotides: TGTGCCAGTACCGGACAGGGGAGAGGCTACACCTTC. Its protein product is CASTGQGRGYTF.

The chain carries TRBV28 and TRBJ2-7; D gene uncertain. The CDR3 is 13 amino acids. The V and J ends lost 8 bases and 5 bases respectively, with 16 bases between them. CDR1 MDHEN and CDR2 SYDVKM come from the germline V gene. The CDR3 DNA is TGTGCCAGCCGCACACCCCGTCACGACGAGCAGTACTTC. Translation: CASRTPRHDEQYF.

The V and J genes are TRBV5-4 and TRBJ2-3, with D maybe TRBD1 (5 bases). V was pared by 4 bases and J by 2 bases, with 14 bases between. Germline V gene data show CDR1 as SGHNT and CDR2 as YYREEE (reference sequence). There are 15 residues in the CDR3. The CDR3 is CASSPQGLYTDTQYF. For the CDR3, the DNA is TGTGCCAGCAGCCCCCAGGGTTTGTACACAGATACGCAGTATTTT.

DNA of the CDR3: TGTGCCAGCAGCTTAACCTCTTTTAGTGCAGCTTTCTTT. Translated: CASSLTSFSAAFF. The chain links TRBV11-2 to TRBJ1-1; D uncertain. Germline CDR1 SGHAT, CDR2 FQNNGV. This CDR3 has 13 amino acids. Trimming removed 2 bases from V and 10 bases from J, with 14 bases in between.

The gene calls are TRBV2 and TRBJ2-1; D unresolved. CDR3 size: 15 residues. Germline lookup yields CDR1 SNHLY and CDR2 FYNNEI. The V gene lost 4 bases and the J gene lost 2 bases, with 12 bases spanning the gap. The CDR3 DNA reads as TGTGCCAGCAGTGTCGATAGCCCAACCTACAATGAGCAGTTCTTC. Amino acid sequence: CASSVDSPTYNEQFF. Filled out from reference TRBV2 and TRBJ2-1, the complete variable domain reads EPEVTQTPSHQVTQMGQEVILRCVPISNHLYFYWYRQILGQKVEFLVSFYNNEISEKSEIFDDQFSVERPDGSNFTLKIRSTKLEDSAMYFCASSVDSPTYNEQFFGPGTRLTVL.

The chain combines TRBV9 with TRBJ1-6; D perhaps matches TRBD1 (6 bases). CDR3 length equals 15 residues. Trimming pared 3 bases from V and 6 bases from J, leaving 13 bases between. Germline V lookup: CDR1 SGDLS, CDR2 YYNGEE. For the CDR3, the DNA is TGTGCCAGCAGCGGCGGACAGACCAGTAATTCACCCCTCCACTTT. It specifies CASSGGQTSNSPLHF.